The T cell receptor (beta chain) described here comes from a study of human T cells and chemical hapten exposure. At least ten counts were recorded for this clonotype. The time point: patch test 2, 6 weeks after DPC sensitization. As to treatment: therapeutic diphenylcyclopropenone sensitization with weekly scalp DPC. Per the original data handling: The number of TCRs in each sample had a median of roughly 100,000 and spanned about 23,224 to 700,000. MiXCR was run by TCRdb on the RACE reads, yielding one entry per CDR3 protein. None of the V and J calls come from the authors' own analysis; TCRdb made them. The sample includes just over 350,000 distinct CDR3 sequences, around 6% of them seen just once. V was trimmed by 6 bases and J by 4 bases, leaving 18 bases between them. Germline CDR1 is SQVTM and CDR2 is ANQGSEA. This CDR3 is built from 14 residues.

This receptor was obtained from a woman under 30 with alopecia areata. Some clones in this sample may be carry-over from other donors' samples. This rearrangement joins TRBV29-1 to TRBJ2-5; the D is unclear. This material consisted of whole blood, taken in connection with sensitization to the hapten diphenylcyclopropenone (DPC). CDR3 nucleotides: TGCAGCGTAGGCCGGCCATCCAACGGAGAGACCCAGTACTTC. It yields the protein CSVGRPSNGETQYF.